This T cell receptor (beta chain) was captured by sequencing in a study of neurological immune-mediated disorders. Turning to the study itself: Of about 35 multiple sclerosis patients, some 31 were relapsing-remitting and 3 secondary progressive.

cDNA was made by 5'RACE with 10-nucleotide random UMIs. Each CDR3 protein is one row after TCRdb ran MiXCR on the 5' RACE reads. The sample lists 95,000 or so distinct CDR3 sequences; 3.5% to 4% were seen once. PBMCs numbering 2 million and stored at -80 C yielded the unsorted libraries. V was clipped by 5 bases and J by 5 bases, with 15 bases between them. The germline V gene has CDR1 SEHNR and CDR2 FQNEAQ (reference sequence). The CDR3 totals 14 residues. In its sample, this clonotype was seen many times. As yet, its antigen is unknown. General observations from the study: The greatest TCR clonal expansion occurred in HTLV-1-associated myelopathy and the least in multiple sclerosis, which fell below healthy controls.

The chain combines TRBV7-9 with TRBJ1-2; D is possibly TRBD1 (5 bases). The TCR originated in a woman aged 18-29 years with multiple sclerosis. Sequencing was carried out using PBMCs. This chain's CDR3 is CASSRTGEGYGYTF. For the CDR3, the DNA is TGTGCCAGCAGCAGAACAGGCGAGGGGTATGGCTACACCTTC. Full variable domain (remainder filled in from reference TRBV7-9 and TRBJ1-2): DTGVSQNPRHKITKRGQNVTFRCDPISEHNRLYWYRQTLGQGPEFLTYFQNEAQLEKSRLLSDRFSAERPKGSFSTLEIQRTEQGDSAMYLCASSRTGEGYGYTFGSGTRLTVV.